This TCR beta chain originates from a study of blood T cell repertoires in COVID-19. Study information: Researchers got acute and convalescent COVID-19 samples from the United States, Italy and Spain.

Germline V gene sequence: CDR1 MDHEN, CDR2 SYDVKM. J was trimmed by 10 bases and V by 3 bases; bases with no gene match: 9. This CDR3 has 14 amino acids. Assay used: immunoSEQ multiplex PCR; TCRdb lists only in-frame clones, some missing. In the table there are 40,000 or so clones, more than 65% of which are singletons. This rearrangement joins TRBV28 to TRBJ2-1, with 7 bases identical to TRBD2. Source material: peripheral blood. The clonotype was recovered from a man older than 75 with acute or convalescent COVID-19. The CDR3 nucleotides are TGTGCCAGCAGTTTGGGCGGGAGTGCAATGGAGCAGTTCTTC. It translates to CASSLGGSAMEQFF.